This section outlines one TCR beta chain sequence together with its context. Trimming left V 8 bases short and J 4 bases short, with 15 bases between. CDR1 MNHNS and CDR2 SASEGT come from the germline V gene. The CDR3 extends over 14 amino acids. TCRdb passed the 5' RACE reads through MiXCR, listing each CDR3 protein once. The sample lists some 760,000 distinct CDR3 sequences, roughly 18% occurring once. The data were obtained in a study of identical twins. The sample was also linked to a second study, of T cells expressing NK-cell markers.

Material for sequencing was PBMCs. The rearrangement uses TRBV6-1 and TRBJ1-3, with D possibly matching TRBD1 (5 bases). This sequence originates from a woman between 18 and 30 years old in good health. The CDR3 nucleotides are TGTGCCAGCTCATCCCCGGGGGGAGGAAACACCATATATTTT. Translated: CASSSPGGGNTIYF.